The 2 T cell receptor beta chains listed next were all sequenced from one sample in a study of pediatric ulcerative colitis. TCRdb's table, derived via immunoSEQ multiplex PCR, lists solely in-frame clones and lacks some. Here the sample spans roughly 30,000 clones, more than 75% being singletons. Sequencing input: blood. The receptor set was obtained from a boy aged 5-17 years with severe ulcerative colitis.

The rearrangement uses TRBV30 and TRBJ1-5; the D gene is possibly TRBD1 (6 bases). The V end was cut by 2 bases, the J end by 8 bases, with 19 bases between. CDR3 size: 15 residues. The germline V gene encodes CDR1 GTSNPN and CDR2 SVGIG (reference sequence). CDR3 coding DNA: TGTGCCTGGAGTCTAGCGGAGGGGGGTTTCAAGCCCCAGCATTTT. It is translated as CAWSLAEGGFKPQHF.

V usage is TRBV9 and J usage is TRBJ1-2; D is undetermined. There are 12 residues in the CDR3. The germline V and J ends were trimmed by 0 bases and 8 bases, with 8 bases remaining between them. CDR1 is SGDLS and CDR2 is YYNGEE in the germline V gene. CDR3 loop: CASSVGKEGYTF. The DNA of the CDR3 is TGTGCCAGCAGCGTAGGGAAGGAAGGCTACACCTTC.